One sample yielded the 20 T cell receptor beta chains listed below, sequenced in a study of early T cells in non-severe SARS-CoV-2 infection. From the 5' RACE reads, TCRdb called clonotypes with MiXCR, one entry per CDR3 protein. The sample holds roughly 100,000 distinct CDR3 sequences, less than 15% seen once. Input material: whole blood. The receptors shown here come from an adult who was a healthcare worker with PCR-confirmed SARS-CoV-2 infection or an uninfected control (not recorded which).

The table lists this clonotype with a count of one. The rearrangement joins TRBV29-1 to TRBJ2-3; D call uncertain. Deletions cut 5 bases from V and 1 base from J, with 4 bases between. From germline, CDR1 is SQVTM and CDR2 ANQGSEA. The CDR3 has 11 amino acids. This CDR3 reads CSVPRTDTQYF. The DNA of the CDR3 is TGCAGCGTTCCCCGCACAGATACGCAGTATTTT.

On this clonotype itself: An end of the junction differs from the germline gene, which may be a read error. The genes are TRBV7-7 and TRBJ1-4, with D perhaps matching TRBD1 (5 bases). The CDR3 runs 18 residues. Looked up from germline, CDR1 is SSHAT and CDR2 is FNYEAQ (reference sequence). CDR3 sequence: CASSLAGTGLATNEKLFF. The DNA for the CDR3 is TGTGCTAGCAGCTTAGCGGGCACAGGCCTGGCAACTAATGAAAAACTGTTTTTT.

This clonotype was counted a few times. J is TRBJ1-1 and V is TRBV5-5; TRBD1 is a possible D gene (5 bases). Trimming cost V 5 bases and J 4 bases, with 18 bases left between them. In germline, CDR1 is SGHKS, CDR2 YYEKEE (reference sequence). This CDR3 is 15 amino acids long. CDR3: CASSPRDFLGTEAFF. CDR3 nucleotides: TGTGCCAGCAGTCCCCGGGACTTTTTGGGCACTGAAGCTTTCTTT.

This clonotype was seen a handful of times. V and J are TRBV6-5 and TRBJ2-7; 9 nucleotides agree with TRBD1. Germline assignment: CDR1 MNHEY and CDR2 SVGAGI. Losses at the gene ends were 0 bases for V and 4 bases for J; bases not matched to a gene: 7. There are 16 residues in the CDR3. The CDR3 sequence: CASSYSGTGLSYEQYF. The CDR3 DNA reads TGTGCCAGCAGTTACTCCGGGACAGGGTTGTCGTACGAGCAGTACTTC.

The chain joins TRBV11-2 to TRBJ1-1, with D tentatively TRBD1 (5 bases). The CDR3 is 17 residues long. Germline V lookup: CDR1 SGHAT, CDR2 FQNNGV. Trimming took off 5 bases at V and 0 bases at J, with 19 bases between the two ends. The CDR3 reads CASSPEGGGVLNTEAFF. CDR3 DNA: TGTGCCAGCAGCCCGGAGGGAGGAGGGGTCTTGAACACTGAAGCTTTCTTT.

The V call is TRBV11-2, the J call TRBJ2-5, with D tentatively TRBD1 (6 bases). V lost 3 bases and J 2 bases, leaving 13 bases between the germline ends. The CDR3 extends over 15 amino acids. Germline CDR1 and CDR2: SGHAT and FQNNGV. CDR3 in amino acids: CASSFLTGRQETQYF. For the CDR3, the DNA is TGTGCCAGCAGCTTCCTGACAGGTCGGCAAGAGACCCAGTACTTC.

This clonotype was picked up a small number of times. The chain links TRBV5-1 to TRBJ2-5; D may be TRBD2 (6 bases). Germline CDR1 and CDR2: SGHRS and YFSETQ. V lost 0 bases and J lost 5, with 11 bases in between. The CDR3 totals 14 residues. As DNA, the CDR3 is TGCGCCAGCAGCTTGGTAGCGGATGGTGAGACCCAGTACTTC. Its translation: CASSLVADGETQYF.

Only a few counts were recorded for this clonotype. V gene TRBV9 combines with J gene TRBJ1-1, with D uncertain. With 0 bases removed from V and 0 bases from J, the gap between germline ends came to 9 bases. Germline loops: CDR1 SGDLS, CDR2 YYNGEE. The CDR3 runs to 15 residues. Here the CDR3 reads CASSVEGSMNTEAFF. Written as DNA, the CDR3 is TGTGCCAGCAGCGTAGAAGGGTCCATGAACACTGAAGCTTTCTTT.

This clonotype has just a few counts. This chain connects TRBV25-1 to TRBJ1-1; 10 nucleotides line up with TRBD1. Germline trimming cut 4 bases from V and 5 bases from J; bases unmatched to any gene: 1. This CDR3 spans 13 amino acids. Germline V gene data show CDR1 as MGHDK and CDR2 as SYGVNS. The CDR3 region is CASSAGQGTEAFF. The DNA for the CDR3 is TGTGCCAGCAGTGCGGGACAGGGGACTGAAGCTTTCTTT.

A word on this clonotype: This may be a read error, as it is one base from a much larger clone. The chain carries TRBV7-2 and TRBJ2-3; TRBD1 matches at 9 bases. Germline V gene lookup returns CDR1 SGHTA and CDR2 FQGNSA. The CDR3 contains 15 residues. The CDR3 DNA reads as TGTGTCAGCAGCAACCAACAGGGGGCCACAGATACGCAGTATTTT. Its translation is CVSSNQQGATDTQYF.

This clonotype occurred a few times. The rearrangement joins TRBV7-9 to TRBJ2-7; D remains unclear. Germline CDR1 and CDR2: SEHNR and FQNEAQ (reference sequence). The length of the CDR3 is 14 residues. Trimming took off 5 bases at V and 0 bases at J, with 11 bases between the two ends. The CDR3 here is CASSSNAVSYEQYF. The CDR3 nucleotides read TGTGCCAGCAGCAGCAACGCCGTCTCCTACGAGCAGTACTTC.

This clonotype was observed a handful of times. The J gene is TRBJ2-6, the V gene TRBV5-4; tentative D call: TRBD2 (7 bases). Germline assignment: CDR1 SGHNT and CDR2 YYREEE (reference sequence). V lost 4 bases and J 4 bases, leaving 15 bases between the germline ends. This CDR3 has 16 amino acids. The CDR3 nucleotides read TGTGCCAGCAGCCTCCCTCGGGGGGCCGGGGCCAACGTCCTGACTTTC. Translating it yields CASSLPRGAGANVLTF.

The V call is TRBV5-4, the J call TRBJ2-7; TRBD2 aligns across 11 bases. Germline V gene data show CDR1 as SGHNT and CDR2 as YYREEE (reference sequence). CDR3 length equals 16 residues. V lost 4 bases and J lost 2; bases outside the gene matches: 8. The DNA for the CDR3 is TGTGCCAGCAGCATTCCGACTAGCGGGGTCGCCTACGAGCAGTACTTC. Its translation is CASSIPTSGVAYEQYF.

In its sample, this clonotype was seen a few times. V gene TRBV6-6 combines with J gene TRBJ2-2, with D uncertain. CDR1 is MNHNY and CDR2 is SVGAGI in the germline V gene (reference sequence). The CDR3 is 12 amino acids. The V end lost 5 bases, the J end lost 6 bases, and 7 bases lay between the germline ends. CDR3 bases: TGTGCCAGCAGTCACCACTCCGGGGAGCTGTTTTTT. Amino acids: CASSHHSGELFF.

The CDR3 is CASSYSAGLHF. The CDR3 nucleotides read TGTGCCAGCAGTTACTCGGCAGGGTTGCATTTT. The chain is built from TRBV6-6 and TRBJ1-5, with D possibly TRBD1 on 5 matching bases. V was trimmed by 0 bases and J by 15 bases, leaving 9 bases between them. Germline V gene sequence: CDR1 MNHNY, CDR2 SVGAGI (reference sequence). CDR3 length: 11 amino acids.

This clonotype was picked up many times. V and J are TRBV28 and TRBJ2-3; 8 bases map to TRBD2. The CDR3 extends over 16 amino acids. The germline V gene has CDR1 MDHEN and CDR2 SYDVKM. V was clipped by 1 base and J by 1 base; unmatched bases: 4. The CDR3: CASSLSLSGGTDTQYF. The CDR3 nucleotides are TGTGCCAGCAGTTTATCGCTTAGCGGGGGCACAGATACGCAGTATTTT.

This clonotype was detected a few times. The chain employs TRBV7-9 and TRBJ2-7, with D unresolved. The CDR3 loop spans 14 amino acids. Germline-derived CDR1 and CDR2 are SEHNR and FQNEAQ (reference sequence). V lost 1 base and J 3 bases, leaving 10 bases between the germline ends. The CDR3 DNA follows: TGTGCCAGCAGCTTAGGCCCACATTACTACGAGCAGTACTTC. It translates to CASSLGPHYYEQYF.

A few counts support this clonotype. The chain is built from TRBV5-1 and TRBJ1-4; 9 nucleotides match TRBD1. The J segment lost 8 bases and the V segment lost 4 bases, leaving 12 bases of the junction unmatched. The CDR3 sequence is 16 residues long. Germline V gives CDR1 SGHRS, CDR2 YFSETQ. CDR3 residues: CASSLRTGEAGEKLFF. In nucleotides, the CDR3 is TGCGCCAGCAGCCTGCGGACAGGGGAAGCGGGGGAAAAACTGTTTTTT.

The chain links TRBV19 to TRBJ1-5; D is possibly TRBD1 (6 bases). From germline, CDR1 is LNHDA and CDR2 SQIVND (reference sequence). V was shortened by 4 bases and J by 3 bases, with 13 bases between the two germline ends. The CDR3 is 15 amino acids. In nucleotides, the CDR3 is TGTGCCAGTAGTAAAATCCAGGGGAACAATCAGCCCCAGCATTTT. The encoded protein is CASSKIQGNNQPQHF.

The chain has TRBV29-1 and TRBJ2-7; D is uncertain. Trimming took off 5 bases at V and 5 bases at J, with 13 bases between the two ends. CDR1 is SQVTM, CDR2 ANQGSEA, per germline. The CDR3 length is 12 residues. CDR3 bases: TGCAGCGTTTTCAACCCCCGGGACGAGCAGTACTTC. This encodes CSVFNPRDEQYF.